This is a list of T cell receptor beta chains from one sample in a study of cytomegalovirus exposure and HLA in healthy donors. The method was immunoSEQ multiplex PCR; TCRdb's version includes in-frame clones alone and lacks a portion of them. Here the sample spans 35,000 to 55,000 clones, 93% being singletons. The sequencing input was PBMCs. These TCRs come from a woman aged 18 to 35 in good health and CMV-seronegative. The CDR3 runs from the conserved cysteine through the conserved F or W. A D gene is named only where the DNA matches it firmly. Rows may omit the clone size; those that give it use once, few, many or a size class.

>.|TRBV29-1|.|TRBJ2-6
CSVTGPGANVLTF
TGCAGCGTCACAGGGCCTGGGGCCAACGTCCTGACTTTC
>.|TRBV7-2|.|TRBJ1-3
CASSLLTGDSGNTIYF
TGTGCCAGCAGCTTGTTGACAGGAGACTCTGGAAACACCATATATTTT
>.|TRBV6-5|.|TRBJ1-4
CASSYSSGQVGKLFF
TGTGCCAGCAGTTACTCGTCGGGACAAGTGGGAAAACTGTTTTTT
>.|TRBV9|.|TRBJ2-1
CASSVDGDIVYNEQFF
TGTGCCAGCAGCGTAGACGGGGACATTGTCTACAATGAGCAGTTCTTC
>few|TRBV7-9|TRBD1|TRBJ1-1
CASSLGTVPEAFF
TGTGCCAGCAGCTTGGGGACAGTTCCTGAAGCTTTCTTT
>.|TRBV6-1|TRBD1|TRBJ2-2
CASSDPRTGRGTGELFF
TGTGCCAGCAGTGACCCCAGGACAGGGAGAGGAACCGGGGAGCTGTTTTTT
>.|TRBV7-8|TRBD1|TRBJ1-1
CASSFAGGTEAFF
TGTGCCAGCAGCTTCGCAGGGGGCACTGAAGCTTTCTTT
>.|TRBV7-9|TRBD2|TRBJ2-2
CASKLDGTSGRTGELFF
TGTGCCAGCAAGCTCGACGGGACTAGCGGGAGAACCGGGGAGCTGTTTTTT
>.|TRBV6-4|.|TRBJ1-1
CASRRQLNTEAFF
TGTGCCAGCCGAAGACAGCTGAACACTGAAGCTTTCTTT
>.|TRBV28|.|TRBJ1-1
CASSFRTAEAFF
TGTGCCAGCAGTTTTCGGACAGCCGAAGCTTTCTTT
>.|TRBV28|TRBD2|TRBJ2-1
CASQKLAGGYEQFF
TGTGCCAGCCAAAAACTAGCGGGAGGGTATGAGCAGTTCTTC